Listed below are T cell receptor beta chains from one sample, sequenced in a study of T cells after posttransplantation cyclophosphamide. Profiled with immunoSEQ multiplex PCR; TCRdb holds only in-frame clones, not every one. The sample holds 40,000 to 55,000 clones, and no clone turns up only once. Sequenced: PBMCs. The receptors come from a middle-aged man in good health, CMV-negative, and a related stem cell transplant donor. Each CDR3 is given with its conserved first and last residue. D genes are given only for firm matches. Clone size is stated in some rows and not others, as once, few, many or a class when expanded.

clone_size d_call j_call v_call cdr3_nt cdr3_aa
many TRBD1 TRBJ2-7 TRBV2 TGTGCCAGCAACCCGACAGGGGCTTTTCGGTGGGTTGGCTCCTACGAGCAGTACTTC CASNPTGAFRWVGSYEQYF
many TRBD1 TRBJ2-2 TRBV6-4 TGTGCCAGCAGTGGACAGGGGGATGGCACCGGGGAGCTGTTTTTT CASSGQGDGTGELFF
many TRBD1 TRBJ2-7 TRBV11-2 TGTGCCAGCAGCATCGCCGGGACAGTAACCTACGAGCAGTACTTC CASSIAGTVTYEQYF
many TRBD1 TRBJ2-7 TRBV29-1 TGCAGCGCTTCACAGGGGATCTACGAGCAGTACTTC CSASQGIYEQYF
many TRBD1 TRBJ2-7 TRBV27 TGTGCCAGCAGTTCTCTCCCGGGGACAGGCTCCTACGAGCAGTACTTC CASSSLPGTGSYEQYF
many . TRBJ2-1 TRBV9 TGTGCCAGCAGCGCACACAGGGTTTCCAATGAGCAGTTCTTC CASSAHRVSNEQFF
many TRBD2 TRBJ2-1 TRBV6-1 TGTGCCAGCAGTGAAGCTAGAAGACTAGCGGGGGATGAGCAGTTCTTC CASSEARRLAGDEQFF
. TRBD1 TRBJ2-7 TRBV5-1 TGCGCCAGCAGCCCCATTCAGGGACAGGGGGCCTACGAGCAGTACTTC CASSPIQGQGAYEQYF
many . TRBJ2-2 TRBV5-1 TGCGCCAGCAGCTTGTTTCCCCCGGGAGCGTCCGGGGAGCTGTTTTTT CASSLFPPGASGELFF
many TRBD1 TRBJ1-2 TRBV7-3 TGTGCCAGCAGCCAGGGGGGTTTTGGCTACACCTTC CASSQGGFGYTF
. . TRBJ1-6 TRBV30 TGTGCCTGGAGTCCGGGGGATTATTCACCCCTCCACTTT CAWSPGDYSPLHF
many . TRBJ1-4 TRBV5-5 TGTGCCAGCAGCGCCCGACAGGCCTATGAAAAACTGTTTTTT CASSARQAYEKLFF
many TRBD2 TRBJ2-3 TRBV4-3 TGCGCCAGCAGCCAAGATCCTGGCGGGAGGGCTGAGGCAGATACGCAGTATTTT CASSQDPGGRAEADTQYF
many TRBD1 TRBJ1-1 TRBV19 TGTGCCAGTAACCGGGGACAGGATAACACTGAAGCTTTCTTT CASNRGQDNTEAFF
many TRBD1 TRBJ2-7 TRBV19 TGTGCCAGTTCTACAGGGGCTAGCTCCTACGAGCAGTACTTC CASSTGASSYEQYF
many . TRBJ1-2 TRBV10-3 TGTGCCATCAGTGAAGACAGGTCGTCCTATGGCTACACCTTC CAISEDRSSYGYTF
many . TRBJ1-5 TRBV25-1 TGTGCCAGCAGCAGCCCAGAGACTTATCAGCCCCAGCATTTT CASSSPETYQPQHF
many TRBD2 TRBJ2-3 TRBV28 TGTGCCAGCAACAGCGGGAGCGGTGCAGATACGCAGTATTTT CASNSGSGADTQYF
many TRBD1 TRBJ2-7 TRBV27 TGTGCCAGCAGTTTATGGGACAGGGACAACTACGAGCAGTACTTC CASSLWDRDNYEQYF
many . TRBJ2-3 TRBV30 TGTGCCTGGAGTAGCTTGGGCACAGATACGCAGTATTTT CAWSSLGTDTQYF
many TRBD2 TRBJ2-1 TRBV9 TGTGCCAGCAGCGTGAGTGCGTGGGTAGCGGGAAACAATGAGCAGTTCTTC CASSVSAWVAGNNEQFF
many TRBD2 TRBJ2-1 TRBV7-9 TGTGCCAGCAGCTCTTGGACTAGTCAGGGAGAGCAGTTCTTC CASSSWTSQGEQFF
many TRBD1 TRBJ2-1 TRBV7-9 TGTGCCAGCAGCCCCGGGACAGGGGCCGATGAGCAGTTCTTC CASSPGTGADEQFF
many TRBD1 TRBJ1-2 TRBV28 TGTGCCAGCAGTCCTTTAGACAGGGGTACTTTTGCTGGCTACACCTTC CASSPLDRGTFAGYTF
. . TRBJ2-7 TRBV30 TGTGCCTGGAGTCCTCAGGCTAGCGCACCCTACGAGCAGTACTTC CAWSPQASAPYEQYF
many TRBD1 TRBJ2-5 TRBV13 TGTGCCAGCAGCTTAGGCCTCAGGGGGCGGGAGACCCAGTACTTC CASSLGLRGRETQYF
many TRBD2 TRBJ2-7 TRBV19 TGTGCCAGTAGCATATCCGGGACTACCTACGAGCAGTACTTC CASSISGTTYEQYF
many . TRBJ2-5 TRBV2 TGTGCCAGCAGTGTGTTCAGCCAAGAGACCCAGTACTTC CASSVFSQETQYF
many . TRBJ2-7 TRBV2 TGTGCCACCCCGACAGTCAATCCCTACGAGCAGTACTTC CATPTVNPYEQYF
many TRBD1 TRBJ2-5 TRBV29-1 TGCAGCGTTGGACAGGGGGCCGGAGGGACCCAGTACTTC CSVGQGAGGTQYF
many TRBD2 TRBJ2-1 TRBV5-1 TGCGCCAGCAGCTTGCGGCTAGCGGAGGGATATACTGAGCAGTTCTTC CASSLRLAEGYTEQFF
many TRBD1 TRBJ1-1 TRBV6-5 TGTGCCAGCAGTTACGCCGGCTGGGACAGTCCAACCGAAGCTTTCTTT CASSYAGWDSPTEAFF
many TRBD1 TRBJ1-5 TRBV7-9 TGTGCCAGCAGCTTTGGACAGGGGATTCGTATGGAAGAGCCCCAGCATTTT CASSFGQGIRMEEPQHF
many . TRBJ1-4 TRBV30 TGTGCCTGGAGTATCCGTCGGAACCGGGGAGGCGAAAAACTGTTTTTT CAWSIRRNRGGEKLFF
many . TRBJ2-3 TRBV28 TGTGCCAGCAAAACCCCCAGCGTCGATACGCAGTATTTT CASKTPSVDTQYF
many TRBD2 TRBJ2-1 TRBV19 TGTGCCAGTAGTTTTAGCGGGAGTGGCTACAATGAGCAGTTCTTC CASSFSGSGYNEQFF
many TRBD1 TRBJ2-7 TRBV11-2 TGTGCCAGCAGTTCCTACAGGGGGTTCCTCTACGAGCAGTACTTC CASSSYRGFLYEQYF
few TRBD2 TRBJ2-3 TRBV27 TGTGCCAGCAGTTGGGATAGCGGGAGAGGCCCAGATACGCAGTATTTT CASSWDSGRGPDTQYF
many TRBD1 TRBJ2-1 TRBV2 TGTGCCAGCAGCCTGTTCGATTACAGGGGAAAAGTACGGGTTGGTAACAATGAGCAGTTCTTC CASSLFDYRGKVRVGNNEQFF
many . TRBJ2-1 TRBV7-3 TGTGCCAGCTCTCTCACGAGCTCCTACAATGAGCAGTTCTTC CASSLTSSYNEQFF
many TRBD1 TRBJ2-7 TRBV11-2 TGTGCCAGCAGTGGAACGACAGGGGGGGATTCCGAGCAGTACTTC CASSGTTGGDSEQYF